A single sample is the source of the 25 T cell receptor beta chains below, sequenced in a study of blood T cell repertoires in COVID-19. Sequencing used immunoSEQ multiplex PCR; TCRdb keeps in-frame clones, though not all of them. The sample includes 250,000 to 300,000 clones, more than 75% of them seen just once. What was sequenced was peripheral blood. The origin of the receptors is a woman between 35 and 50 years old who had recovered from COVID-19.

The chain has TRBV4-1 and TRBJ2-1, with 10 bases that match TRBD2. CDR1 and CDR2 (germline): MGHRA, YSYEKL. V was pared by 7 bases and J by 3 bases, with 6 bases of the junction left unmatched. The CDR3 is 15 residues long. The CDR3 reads CASTPLAGVYNEQFF. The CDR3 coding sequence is TGCGCCAGCACCCCGCTAGCGGGAGTCTACAATGAGCAGTTCTTC.

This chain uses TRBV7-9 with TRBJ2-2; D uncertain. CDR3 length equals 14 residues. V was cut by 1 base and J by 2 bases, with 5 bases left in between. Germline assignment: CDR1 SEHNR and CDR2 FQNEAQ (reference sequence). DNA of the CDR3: TGTGCCAGCAGCTTAGGACAAAACACCGGGGAGCTGTTTTTT. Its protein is CASSLGQNTGELFF.

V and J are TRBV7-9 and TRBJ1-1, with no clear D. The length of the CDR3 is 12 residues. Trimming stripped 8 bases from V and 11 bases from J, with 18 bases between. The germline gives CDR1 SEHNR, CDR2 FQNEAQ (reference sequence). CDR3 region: CASGPRSARAFF. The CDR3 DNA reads TGTGCCAGCGGACCCCGTAGCGCCCGGGCTTTCTTT.

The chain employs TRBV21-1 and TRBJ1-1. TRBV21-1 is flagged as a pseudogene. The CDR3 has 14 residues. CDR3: CATIGCGVLKEAFF. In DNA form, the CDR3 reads TGTGCCACCATTGGGTGCGGGGTCCTTAAGGAAGCTTTCTTT.

The CDR3 nucleotides are TGCGCCAGCAGCTGGACCACAGGGGGCACTGAAGCTTTCTTT. Translating it yields CASSWTTGGTEAFF. This chain links TRBV5-1 with TRBJ1-1; the match to TRBD1 covers 8 bases. With 3 bases clipped from V and 4 bases from J, the junction kept 5 bases outside the gene matches. Per germline, CDR1 SGHRS and CDR2 YFSETQ. CDR3 length equals 14 residues.

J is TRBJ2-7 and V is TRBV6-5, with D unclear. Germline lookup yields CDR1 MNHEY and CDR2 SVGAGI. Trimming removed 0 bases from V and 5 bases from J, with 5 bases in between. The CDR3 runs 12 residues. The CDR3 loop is CASSYSGHEQYF. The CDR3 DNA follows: TGTGCCAGCAGTTACTCGGGCCACGAGCAGTACTTC.

CDR3 sequence reads: CASSPGTGGEQYV. The CDR3, as DNA: TGTGCCAGCAGCCCAGGGACAGGCGGGGAGCAGTACGTC. The rearrangement joins TRBV2 to TRBJ2-7, with 8 bases that match TRBD1. This CDR3 has 13 residues. Trimming cost V 6 bases and J 7 bases; bases outside gene matches: 8. Germline assignment: CDR1 SNHLY and CDR2 FYNNEI.

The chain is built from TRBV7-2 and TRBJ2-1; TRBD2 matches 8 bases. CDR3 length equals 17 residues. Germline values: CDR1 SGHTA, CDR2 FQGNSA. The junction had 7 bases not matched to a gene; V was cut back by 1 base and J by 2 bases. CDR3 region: CASSLGLGGRPYNEQFF. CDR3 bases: TGTGCCAGCAGCTTAGGTCTGGGCGGGAGGCCCTACAATGAGCAGTTCTTC.

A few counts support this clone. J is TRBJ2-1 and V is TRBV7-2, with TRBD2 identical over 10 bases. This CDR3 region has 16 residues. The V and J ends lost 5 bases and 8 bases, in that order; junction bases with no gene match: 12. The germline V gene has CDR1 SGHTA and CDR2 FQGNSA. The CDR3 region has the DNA TGTGCCAGCAGCGGACGGACTAGCGGAGGTCGGGATGAGCAGTTCTTC. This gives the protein CASSGRTSGGRDEQFF.

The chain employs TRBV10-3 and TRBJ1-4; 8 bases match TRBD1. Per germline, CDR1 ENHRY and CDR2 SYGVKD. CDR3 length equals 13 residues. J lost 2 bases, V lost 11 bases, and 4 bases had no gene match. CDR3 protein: CAATGGTNEKLFF. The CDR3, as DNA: TGTGCCGCAACAGGGGGGACTAATGAAAAACTGTTTTTT.

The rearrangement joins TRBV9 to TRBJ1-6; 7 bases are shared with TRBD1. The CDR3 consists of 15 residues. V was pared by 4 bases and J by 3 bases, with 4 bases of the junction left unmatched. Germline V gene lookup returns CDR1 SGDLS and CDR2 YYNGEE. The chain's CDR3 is CASSKRDSYNSPLHF. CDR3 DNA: TGTGCCAGCAGCAAGAGGGACAGCTATAATTCACCCCTCCACTTT.

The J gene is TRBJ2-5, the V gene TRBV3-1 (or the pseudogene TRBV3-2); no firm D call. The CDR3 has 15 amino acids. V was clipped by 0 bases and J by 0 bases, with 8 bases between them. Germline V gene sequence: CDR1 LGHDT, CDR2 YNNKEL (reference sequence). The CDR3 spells CASSQDLEYQETQYF. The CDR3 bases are TGTGCCAGCAGCCAAGATTTGGAGTACCAAGAGACCCAGTACTTC.

CDR3 in amino acids: CSVHGDLTGADTQYF. The CDR3 DNA sequence: TGCAGCGTCCATGGGGACCTCACAGGGGCAGATACGCAGTATTTT. The chain is built from TRBV29-1 and TRBJ2-3; TRBD1 agrees at 7 bases. The J segment lost 4 bases and the V segment lost 6 bases, leaving 13 bases of the junction unmatched. The germline gives CDR1 SQVTM, CDR2 ANQGSEA. This CDR3 is built from 15 residues.

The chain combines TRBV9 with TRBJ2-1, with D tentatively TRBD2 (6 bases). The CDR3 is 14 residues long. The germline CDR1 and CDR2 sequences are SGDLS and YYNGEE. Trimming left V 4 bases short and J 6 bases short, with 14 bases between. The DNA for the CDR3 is TGTGCCAGCAGCCCTCGGGGAGGCGGCAATGAGCAGTTCTTC. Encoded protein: CASSPRGGGNEQFF.

The CDR3 reads CASSQGQGWPNYGYTF. The CDR3 DNA sequence: TGTGCCAGCTCACAGGGACAGGGATGGCCTAACTATGGCTACACCTTC. The V and J genes are TRBV18 and TRBJ1-2; TRBD1 agrees at 9 bases. The CDR3 runs to 16 residues. CDR1 and CDR2 (germline): KGHSH, LQKENI. With V trimmed by 4 bases and J by 0 bases, 6 bases remained unmatched. Together with reference TRBV18 and TRBJ1-2, the CDR3 gives the full variable domain: NAGVMQNPRHLVRRRGQEARLRCSPMKGHSHVYWYRQLPEEGLKFMVYLQKENIIDESGMPKERFSAEFPKEGPSILRIQQVVRGDSAAYFCASSQGQGWPNYGYTFGSGTRLTVV.

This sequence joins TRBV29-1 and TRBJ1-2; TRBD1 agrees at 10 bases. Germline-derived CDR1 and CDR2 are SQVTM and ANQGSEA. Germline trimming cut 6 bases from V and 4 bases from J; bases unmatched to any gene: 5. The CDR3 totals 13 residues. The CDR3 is CSVHGQGVYGYTF. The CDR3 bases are TGCAGCGTCCATGGACAGGGGGTCTATGGCTACACCTTC. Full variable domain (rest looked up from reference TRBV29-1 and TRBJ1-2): SAVISQKPSRDICQRGTSLTIQCQVDSQVTMMFWYRQQPGQSLTLIATANQGSEATYESGFVIDKFPISRPNLTFSTLTVSNMSPEDSSIYLCSVHGQGVYGYTFGSGTRLTVV.

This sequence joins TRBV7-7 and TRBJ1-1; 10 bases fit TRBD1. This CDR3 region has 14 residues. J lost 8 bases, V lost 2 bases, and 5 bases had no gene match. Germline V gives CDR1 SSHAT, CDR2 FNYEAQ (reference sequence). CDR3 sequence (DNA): TGTGCCAGCAGCTTATTACCGGGACAGGGGGAAGCTTTCTTT. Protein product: CASSLLPGQGEAFF.

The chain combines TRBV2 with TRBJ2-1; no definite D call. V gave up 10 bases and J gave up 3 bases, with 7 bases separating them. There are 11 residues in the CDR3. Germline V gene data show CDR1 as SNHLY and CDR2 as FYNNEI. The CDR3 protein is CATNSYNEQFF. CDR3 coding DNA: TGTGCCACCAACAGCTACAATGAGCAGTTCTTC.

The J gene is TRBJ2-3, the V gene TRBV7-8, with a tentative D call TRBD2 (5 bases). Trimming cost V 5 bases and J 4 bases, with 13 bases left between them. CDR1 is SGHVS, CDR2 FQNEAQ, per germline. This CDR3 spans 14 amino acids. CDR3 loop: CASSQRRVPDTQYF. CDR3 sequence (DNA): TGTGCCAGCAGCCAAAGGCGGGTCCCAGATACGCAGTATTTT. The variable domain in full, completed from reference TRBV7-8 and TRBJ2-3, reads GAGVSQSPRYKVAKRGQDVALRCDPISGHVSLFWYQQALGQGPEFLTYFQNEAQLDKSGLPSDRFFAERPEGSVSTLKIQRTQQEDSAVYLCASSQRRVPDTQYFGPGTRLTVL.

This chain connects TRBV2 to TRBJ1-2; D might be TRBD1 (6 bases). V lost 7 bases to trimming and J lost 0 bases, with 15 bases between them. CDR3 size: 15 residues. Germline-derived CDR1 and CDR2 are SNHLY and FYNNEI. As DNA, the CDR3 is TGTGCCAGCACCCCGAACACAGGGACTAACTATGGCTACACCTTC. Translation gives CASTPNTGTNYGYTF.

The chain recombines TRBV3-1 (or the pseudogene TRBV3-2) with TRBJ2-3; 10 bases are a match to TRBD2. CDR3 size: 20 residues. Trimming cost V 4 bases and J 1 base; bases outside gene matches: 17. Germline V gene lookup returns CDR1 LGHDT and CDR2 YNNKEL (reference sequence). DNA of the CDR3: TGTGCCAGCAGCCCCACCACTGGTAGCGGGAGGAGGGGCCGCACAGATACGCAGTATTTT. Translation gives CASSPTTGSGRRGRTDTQYF.

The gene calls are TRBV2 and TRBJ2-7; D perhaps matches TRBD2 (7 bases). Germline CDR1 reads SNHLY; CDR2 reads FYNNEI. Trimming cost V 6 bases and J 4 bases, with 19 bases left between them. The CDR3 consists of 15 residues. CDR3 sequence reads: CASSPAGGGGYEQYF. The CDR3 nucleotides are TGTGCCAGCAGCCCAGCAGGAGGGGGAGGGTACGAGCAGTACTTC. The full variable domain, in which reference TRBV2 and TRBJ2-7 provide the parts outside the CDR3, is EPEVTQTPSHQVTQMGQEVILRCVPISNHLYFYWYRQILGQKVEFLVSFYNNEISEKSEIFDDQFSVERPDGSNFTLKIRSTKLEDSAMYFCASSPAGGGGYEQYFGPGTRLTVT.

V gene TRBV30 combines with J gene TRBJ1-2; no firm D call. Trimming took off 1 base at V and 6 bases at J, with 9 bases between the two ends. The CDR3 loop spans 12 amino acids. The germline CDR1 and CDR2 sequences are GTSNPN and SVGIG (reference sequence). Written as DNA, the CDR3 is TGTGCCTGGAGTGGTGGGCAGGATGGCTACACCTTC. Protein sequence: CAWSGGQDGYTF.

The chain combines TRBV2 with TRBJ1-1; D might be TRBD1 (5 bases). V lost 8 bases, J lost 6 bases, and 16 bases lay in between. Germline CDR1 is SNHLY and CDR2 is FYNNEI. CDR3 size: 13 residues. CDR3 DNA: TGTGCCAGCCAACCCCGGGGGGGAGCTGAAGCTTTCTTT. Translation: CASQPRGGAEAFF.

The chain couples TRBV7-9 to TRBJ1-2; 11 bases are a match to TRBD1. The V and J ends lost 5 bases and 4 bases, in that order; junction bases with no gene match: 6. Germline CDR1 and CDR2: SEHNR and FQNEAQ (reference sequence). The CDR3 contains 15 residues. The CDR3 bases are TGTGCCAGCAGCCAAGGGGGACAGGGGGGCTATGGCTACACCTTC. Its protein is CASSQGGQGGYGYTF. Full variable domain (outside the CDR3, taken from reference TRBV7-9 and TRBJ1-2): DTGVSQNPRHKITKRGQNVTFRCDPISEHNRLYWYRQTLGQGPEFLTYFQNEAQLEKSRLLSDRFSAERPKGSFSTLEIQRTEQGDSAMYLCASSQGGQGGYGYTFGSGTRLTVV.